Shown below are 27 T cell receptor beta chains from a single sample sequenced in a study of monozygotic twins with inflammatory bowel disease (dated by TCRdb to the late 2010s). The library was produced with 5' RACE. Instrument on record: Illumina HiSeq 2500. Once TCRdb had reprocessed the reads, it stored one entry per CDR3 protein sequence and supplied no DNA. The sample has approximately 330,000 distinct CDR3 sequences on record. The ten largest account for 2% to 2.5% of the sample. Sequencing was done on a sample of blood. These receptors all stem from a human donor with ulcerative colitis or Crohn's disease, or a healthy co-twin of an affected twin (not recorded which).

The V and J genes are TRBV12-3 or TRBV12-4 and TRBJ2-3. The CDR3 consists of 16 residues. Here the CDR3 reads CASIDFLPASTDTQYF.

This chain uses TRBV19 with TRBJ2-7; without DNA, the TCRdb call of TRBD2 cannot be checked. CDR3 length: 15 residues. Germline loops: CDR1 LNHDA, CDR2 SQIVND (reference sequence). The CDR3 here is CASSIVAGSSYEQYF.

V is TRBV11-1 and J is TRBJ1-5; TCRdb's D call, TRBD1, is unchecked because there is no DNA. The CDR3 spans 18 residues. Germline loops: CDR1 SGHAT, CDR2 FQDESV (reference sequence). CDR3 region: CASSLDFSGQKMGQPQHF.

The rearrangement uses TRBV5-6 and TRBJ1-1; TCRdb picks TRBD1, but there is no DNA to check that call. From germline, CDR1 is SGHDT and CDR2 YYEEEE. The CDR3 is made up of 16 amino acids. The CDR3 protein is CASSRDRVGRDTEAFF.

The rearrangement joins TRBV5-4 to TRBJ2-1; there is no DNA to check the TCRdb D call of TRBD2. The CDR3 is made up of 15 amino acids. CDR1 and CDR2 (germline): SGHNT, YYREEE (reference sequence). CDR3 in amino acids: CASSANLAGGNEQFF.

The chain combines TRBV20-1 with TRBJ1-5. Germline V CDR1 and CDR2: DFQATT, SNEGSKA (reference sequence). The CDR3 runs to 13 residues. The CDR3 loop is CSAISLGSQPQHF.

The chain couples TRBV6-5 to TRBJ2-1; the TCRdb D gene call, TRBD1, has no DNA to confirm it. Germline CDR1 MNHEY, CDR2 SVGAGI. The CDR3 runs 15 residues. CDR3 in amino acids: CASSYLQGGASEQFF.

V usage is TRBV5-1 and J usage is TRBJ2-7; TCRdb lists TRBD2, though no DNA is available to test this call. Germline V gene data show CDR1 as SGHRS and CDR2 as YFSETQ. The CDR3 extends over 14 amino acids. CDR3 protein: CASSFGGASYEQYF.

The chain uses TRBV7-2 and TRBJ1-1; checking the TCRdb D call of TRBD1 is not possible without DNA. Germline CDR1 reads SGHTA; CDR2 reads FQGNSA. The CDR3 sequence is 14 residues long. CDR3 loop: CAGSSPGFGTEAFF. Using reference TRBV7-2 and TRBJ1-1 for the parts outside the CDR3, the full variable domain is GAGVSQSPSNKVTEKGKDVELRCDPISGHTALYWYRQSLGQGLEFLIYFQGNSAPDKSGLPSDRFSAERTGGSVSTLTIQRTQQEDSAVYLCAGSSPGFGTEAFFGQGTRLTVV.

The chain recombines TRBV20-1 with TRBJ2-7; TCRdb picks TRBD2, but there is no DNA to check that call. Germline CDR1 is DFQATT and CDR2 is SNEGSKA (reference sequence). The CDR3 is 17 residues long. The CDR3 loop is CSAPASDGWKDSYEQYF.

The chain recombines TRBV19 with TRBJ2-1; TCRdb's assignment of TRBD2 cannot be checked, as there is no DNA. The V gene's germline CDR1 is LNHDA and CDR2 SQIVND (reference sequence). This CDR3 spans 17 amino acids. The CDR3 loop is CASTRGLAVSSYNEQFF.

The chain uses TRBV3-1 and TRBJ1-3. The CDR3 spans 12 residues. Germline V gene lookup returns CDR1 LGHDT and CDR2 YNNKEL (reference sequence). The CDR3 sequence is CASSGSRDTIYF.

The genes are TRBV7-8 and TRBJ2-2; TCRdb designates TRBD1, a call that cannot be tested without DNA. The germline V gene encodes CDR1 SGHVS and CDR2 FQNEAQ. The CDR3 spans 13 residues. This CDR3 is CACSVPAAGELFF.

The chain uses TRBV6-1 and TRBJ1-2; the D gene TCRdb calls, TRBD1, cannot be checked with no DNA. This CDR3 is built from 15 residues. Germline V gene lookup returns CDR1 MNHNS and CDR2 SASEGT. The CDR3 spells CASSVQGVSVYGYTF.

The J gene is TRBJ2-7, the V gene TRBV5-6; TCRdb picks TRBD1, but there is no DNA to check that call. Germline assignment: CDR1 SGHDT and CDR2 YYEEEE. The CDR3 contains 17 residues. The chain's CDR3 is CASSLGPDRLPDYEQYF. Combining the CDR3 with reference TRBV5-6 and TRBJ2-7 gives the whole variable domain DAGVTQSPTHLIKTRGQQVTLRCSPKSGHDTVSWYQQALGQGPQFIFQYYEEEERQRGNFPDRFSGHQFPNYSSELNVNALLLGDSALYLCASSLGPDRLPDYEQYFGPGTRLTVT.

The CDR3 region is CASSLQGGTEAFF. The chain combines TRBV12-3 or TRBV12-4 with TRBJ1-1; TCRdb lists TRBD1, though no DNA is available to test this call. The CDR3 has 13 amino acids.

This chain joins TRBV7-8 and TRBJ2-5; the TCRdb D gene call, TRBD1, has no DNA to confirm it. The CDR3 loop spans 15 amino acids. From germline, CDR1 is SGHVS and CDR2 FQNEAQ. The CDR3 protein is CASSLGGLYQETQYF.

The chain uses TRBV5-1 and TRBJ1-3; as DNA is missing, the TRBD1 call by TCRdb cannot be tested. CDR3 length: 14 amino acids. Looked up from germline, CDR1 is SGHRS and CDR2 is YFSETQ. The CDR3 loop is CASRLGQAGNTIYF.

The chain has TRBV11-2 and TRBJ2-3. CDR1 and CDR2 (germline): SGHAT, FQNNGV. CDR3 length equals 16 residues. The CDR3 loop is CASSFALSGGTGTQYF.

This chain joins TRBV12-3 or TRBV12-4 and TRBJ2-2. The CDR3 covers 14 residues. CDR3: CASKDRENTGELFF.

The chain couples TRBV12-3 or TRBV12-4 to TRBJ1-1; TCRdb's D call of TRBD1 is untestable without DNA. CDR3 length: 15 amino acids. The CDR3 sequence is CASSPSTGSNTEAFF.

V and J are TRBV12-3 or TRBV12-4 and TRBJ2-3. The CDR3 contains 14 residues. CDR3 in amino acids: CASSLFGGTDTQYF.

The chain carries TRBV6-5 and TRBJ2-5; the TCRdb D gene call, TRBD2, has no DNA to confirm it. Germline V CDR1 and CDR2: MNHEY, SVGAGI. CDR3 length: 15 amino acids. CDR3 sequence: CASSYYSGGIKTQYF.

The V call is TRBV2, the J call TRBJ2-3. The CDR3 has 14 amino acids. The V gene's germline CDR1 is SNHLY and CDR2 FYNNEI. Here the CDR3 reads CASRTRAVPDTQYF. The whole variable domain, filled in from reference TRBV2 and TRBJ2-3, reads EPEVTQTPSHQVTQMGQEVILRCVPISNHLYFYWYRQILGQKVEFLVSFYNNEISEKSEIFDDQFSVERPDGSNFTLKIRSTKLEDSAMYFCASRTRAVPDTQYFGPGTRLTVL.

The chain joins TRBV20-1 to TRBJ1-2; TCRdb gives TRBD1 as the D gene, but with no DNA this cannot be confirmed. From germline, CDR1 is DFQATT and CDR2 SNEGSKA (reference sequence). The CDR3 covers 14 residues. CDR3 in amino acids: CSASLDRPDYGYTF.

V gene TRBV11-3 combines with J gene TRBJ2-3; with no DNA, the TCRdb D assignment of TRBD1 cannot be verified. The CDR3 is 15 residues long. CDR1 SGHNT and CDR2 YENEEA come from the germline V gene. The CDR3 sequence: CASSVTGQATDTQYF.

This rearrangement joins TRBV5-6 to TRBJ2-7; TCRdb reports TRBD2, a call that lacks DNA to check it against. CDR1 and CDR2 (germline): SGHDT, YYEEEE. This CDR3 comprises 16 residues. CDR3 loop: CASSTRTSGGPYEQYF.